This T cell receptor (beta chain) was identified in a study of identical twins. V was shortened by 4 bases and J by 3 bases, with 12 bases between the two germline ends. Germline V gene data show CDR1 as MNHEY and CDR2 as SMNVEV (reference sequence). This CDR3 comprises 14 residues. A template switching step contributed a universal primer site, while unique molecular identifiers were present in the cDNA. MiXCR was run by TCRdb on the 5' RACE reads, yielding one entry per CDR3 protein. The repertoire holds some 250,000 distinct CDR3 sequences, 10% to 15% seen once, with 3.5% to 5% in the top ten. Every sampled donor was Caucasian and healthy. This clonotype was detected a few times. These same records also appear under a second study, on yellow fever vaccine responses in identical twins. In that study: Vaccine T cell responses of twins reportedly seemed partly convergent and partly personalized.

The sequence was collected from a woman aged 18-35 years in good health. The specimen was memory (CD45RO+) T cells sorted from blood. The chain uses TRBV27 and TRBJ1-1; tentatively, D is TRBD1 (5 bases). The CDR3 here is CASSYMGEHTEAFF. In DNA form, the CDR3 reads TGTGCCAGCAGTTATATGGGGGAGCACACTGAAGCTTTCTTT.